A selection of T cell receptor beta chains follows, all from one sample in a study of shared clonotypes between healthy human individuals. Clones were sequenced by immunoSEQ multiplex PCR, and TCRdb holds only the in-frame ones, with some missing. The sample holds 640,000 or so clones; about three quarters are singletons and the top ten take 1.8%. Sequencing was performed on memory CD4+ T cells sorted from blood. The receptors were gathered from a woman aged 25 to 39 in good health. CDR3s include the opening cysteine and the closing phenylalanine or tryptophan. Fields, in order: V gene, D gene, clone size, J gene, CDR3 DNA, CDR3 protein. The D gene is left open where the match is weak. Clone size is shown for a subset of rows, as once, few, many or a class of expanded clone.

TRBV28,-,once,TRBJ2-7,TGTGCCAGCAGTTTGACATCATTCGGGGAGCAGTACTTC,CASSLTSFGEQYF
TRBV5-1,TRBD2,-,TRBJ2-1,TGCGCCAGCAGCATTAGCGGGAGGGCCGCCTACAATGAGCAGTTCTTC,CASSISGRAAYNEQFF
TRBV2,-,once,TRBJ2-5,TGTGCCAGCAGTGCCCAAGAGACCCAGTACTTC,CASSAQETQYF
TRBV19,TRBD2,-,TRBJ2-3,TGTGCCAGTAGTATTCGGGGGGTCGGATTAGTCCGCACAGATACGCAGTATTTT,CASSIRGVGLVRTDTQYF
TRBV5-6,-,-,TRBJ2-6,TGTGCCAGCAACCAGAGTCCATCTGGGGCCAACGTCCTGACTTTC,CASNQSPSGANVLTF
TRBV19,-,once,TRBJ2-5,TGTGCCAGTAGTATGGAGGGGGGAGAGACCCAGTACTTC,CASSMEGGETQYF
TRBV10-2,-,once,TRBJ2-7,TGCGCCAGCAGTGAGAAGCCCCGATGGGAGCAGTACTTC,CASSEKPRWEQYF
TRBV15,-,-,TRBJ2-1,TGTGCCACCAGCAGAGATAGCCTAGCTGATGAGCAGTTCTTC,CATSRDSLADEQFF
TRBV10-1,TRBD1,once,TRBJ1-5,TGCGCCAGCAGTGAGAAAAGGGGCACAGGGGGTAGATCTGATAGCAATCAGCCCCAGCATTTT,CASSEKRGTGGRSDSNQPQHF
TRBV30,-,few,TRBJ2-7,TGTGCCTGGAGATACCACTACGAGCAGTACTTC,CAWRYHYEQYF
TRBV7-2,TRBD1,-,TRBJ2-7,TGTGCCAGCAGCTTAGGAGGACAGGGGGCGAGGGGCGAGCAGTACTTC,CASSLGGQGARGEQYF
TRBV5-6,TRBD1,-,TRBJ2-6,TGTGCCAGCAGCAGCGGACAGGGTGAGGCTGGGGCCAACGTCCTGACTTTC,CASSSGQGEAGANVLTF
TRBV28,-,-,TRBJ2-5,TGTGCCAGCAGTCCTCGGTCTCTTCGAGAGACCCAGTACTTC,CASSPRSLRETQYF
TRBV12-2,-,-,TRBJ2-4,TGTGCAAGTCGCCACCCGTGGGCGGGGGTCGGCAAAAACATTCAGTACTTC,CASRHPWAGVGKNIQYF
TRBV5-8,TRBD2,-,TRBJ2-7,TGTGCCAGCAGCTTACGATCTAGCGGGAGCCCACGCTCCTACGAGCAGTACTTC,CASSLRSSGSPRSYEQYF
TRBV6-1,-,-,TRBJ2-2,TGTGCCAGCAGCAGTTGGACCCCGAACACCGGGGAGCTGTTTTTT,CASSSWTPNTGELFF
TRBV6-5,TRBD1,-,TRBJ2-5,TGTGCCAGCAGGAGGGGACAGGTAGAGACCCAGTACTTC,CASRRGQVETQYF
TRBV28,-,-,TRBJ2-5,TGTGCCAGCCGAAAACCAACCCAAGAGACCCAGTACTTC,CASRKPTQETQYF
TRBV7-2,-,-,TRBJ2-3,TGTGCCAGCAGCTTAGTCGGGACTGCGAGGGCAGATACGCAGTATTTT,CASSLVGTARADTQYF
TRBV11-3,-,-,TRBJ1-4,TGTGCCAGCAGCCCGAGATCTCCACCGGGACTGCTGGCAACTAATGAAAAACTGTTTTTT,CASSPRSPPGLLATNEKLFF
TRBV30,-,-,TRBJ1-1,TGTGCCTGGAGGGAGGGGCCGGGGAACACTGAAGCTTTCTTT,CAWREGPGNTEAFF
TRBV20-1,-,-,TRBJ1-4,TGCAGTGCTAGAGTCGTAGACAGTCTGTTTTTT,CSARVVDSLFF
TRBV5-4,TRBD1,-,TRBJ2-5,TGTGCCAGCAGCTTGAACAGGGGGCCAGAGACCCAGTACTTC,CASSLNRGPETQYF
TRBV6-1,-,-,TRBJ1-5,TGTGCCAGTGGACGGTGGGAGCAGCCCCAGCATTTT,CASGRWEQPQHF
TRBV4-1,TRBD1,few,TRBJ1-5,TGCGCCAGCAGCCAACACTCCGGACAGGGGAACAATCAGCCCCAGCATTTT,CASSQHSGQGNNQPQHF
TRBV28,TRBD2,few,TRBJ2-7,TGTGCCAGCAGTTTCCCGGGACTAGCGGGAGTATACGAGCAGTACTTC,CASSFPGLAGVYEQYF
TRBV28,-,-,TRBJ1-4,TGTGCCAGCAGTGTATTCAGGGGAGGAAGGGAAAAACTGTTTTTT,CASSVFRGGREKLFF
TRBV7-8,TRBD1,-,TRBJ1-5,TGTGCCAGCAGCTTAGAAGACAGGGGAGGTCAGCCCCAGCATTTT,CASSLEDRGGQPQHF
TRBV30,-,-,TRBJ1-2,TGTGCCTGGAGGGCGTTCGGAAACAGGGAGAGGACCTATGGCTACACCTTC,CAWRAFGNRERTYGYTF
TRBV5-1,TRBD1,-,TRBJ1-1,TGCGCCAGCAGCTGGACAGGAGAGGCTGAAGCTTTCTTT,CASSWTGEAEAFF